Listed here is a single TCR beta chain. V trimming: 0 bases; J trimming: 0 bases; junction bases outside the gene matches: 7. Germline assignment: CDR1 SGHRS and CDR2 YFSETQ. This CDR3 comprises 17 residues. Participant-reported clinical history was the basis for cohort assignment. The data stem from a study of blood T cell repertoires in COVID-19. Study-wide background: COVID-19 samples, acute and convalescent, were from the United States, Italy and Spain.

Per the authors' pipeline: For nucleated cells, counts were estimated from reference gene primer amplification. Profiled with immunoSEQ multiplex PCR; TCRdb holds only in-frame clones, not every one. Clone size and V and J calls were adopted from that table, with D and trimming inferred from the DNA. The sample carries under 350,000 clones, around 86% recorded once. The clonotype comes from a woman in her forties who had recovered from COVID-19. Sequencing used PBMCs or T cells enriched from blood (not recorded which). The J gene is TRBJ2-7, the V gene TRBV5-1, with 9 bases lining up with TRBD2. CDR3 nucleotide sequence: TGCGCCAGCAGCTTGGCCCGGGTGCGGGGGGGCTCCTACGAGCAGTACTTC. This codes for CASSLARVRGGSYEQYF.